The 26 T cell receptor beta chains below come from one sample, sequenced in a study of molecular identifiers for immune sequencing clone quantification. MiXCR, applied by TCRdb to the PCR reads, yields one record per CDR3 protein. The sample has about 510,000 distinct CDR3 sequences; about a fifth are singletons. Sample: naive CD8+ T cells from blood, with Jurkat cell RNA spiked in. The subset denotes: FACS-sorted CD8+CD4-CCR7+CD45RA+ naive T cells. These receptors came from a human donor in good health. Some libraries in this study had Jurkat cell RNA spiked in.

This clonotype was counted at least ten times. The chain couples TRBV6-6 to TRBJ2-7; D ambiguous. CDR3 length equals 14 residues. V lost 0 bases, J lost 3 bases, and 9 bases lay in between. CDR1 is MNHNY and CDR2 is SVGAGI in the germline V gene (reference sequence). CDR3 nucleotide sequence: TGTGCCAGCAGTTACTCGAGTGGCTACTACGAGCAGTACTTC. As protein: CASSYSSGYYEQYF.

This clonotype was counted only a few times. CDR3 residues: CASSPPTSTHRGTQYF. DNA for the CDR3: TGTGCCAGCAGCCCCCCGACCTCGACCCACCGGGGGACCCAGTACTTC. The V and J genes are TRBV3-1 and TRBJ2-5; TRBD2 might be the D (5 bases). The V gene's germline CDR1 is LGHDT and CDR2 YNNKEL (reference sequence). V lost 4 bases and J lost 7, with 22 bases in between. The CDR3 is 16 residues long.

Note on this clonotype: This could be a read error, since a much larger clone is one nucleotide away. The chain combines TRBV2 with TRBJ2-3, with D possibly TRBD2 on 6 matching bases. This CDR3 spans 13 amino acids. Germline-derived CDR1 and CDR2 are SNHLY and FYNNEI. CDR3 nucleotide sequence: TGTGTCAGCAGGCGGGACCCCACAGATACGCAGTATTTT. Its protein product is CVSRRDPTDTQYF.

The sample holds one count of this clonotype. Just one base apart from a much larger clone, this may be a read error. The chain couples TRBV6-2 or TRBV6-3 to TRBJ1-2; no clear D. Germline V gene sequence: CDR1 MNHEY, CDR2 SVGEGT. This CDR3 is 15 amino acids long. CDR3 sequence (DNA): TGTGCCAGCAGTTACCAGAGGACGGTCGTCTATGGCCACACCTTC. It codes for CASSYQRTVVYGHTF.

This clonotype was seen a single time. A much larger clone lies a single base off, so this may be a read error. It is likely a read error, because the conserved phenylalanine at the end of the CDR3 is missing. The chain uses TRBV4-1 and TRBJ2-1; a possible D gene is TRBD2 (6 bases). The CDR3 runs 14 residues. V lost 6 bases to trimming and J lost 6 bases, with 15 bases between them. Germline V gene data show CDR1 as MGHRA and CDR2 as YSYEKL. Written as DNA, the CDR3 is TGCGCCAGCAGAGTAGCGGTGAGCGGCAATGAGCAGTTCATC. It codes for CASRVAVSGNEQFI.

This clonotype came up many times. This chain connects TRBV9 to TRBJ2-3, with 12 nucleotides matching TRBD2. CDR1 and CDR2 from the germline V gene are SGDLS and YYNGEE. Trimming at V came to 4 bases and at J to 3 bases, leaving 6 bases not matched to a gene. The CDR3 is 16 amino acids. The DNA of the CDR3 is TGTGCCAGCAGCTCCAGGCTAGCGGGAGGGACAGATACGCAGTATTTT. Its protein is CASSSRLAGGTDTQYF.

The chain uses TRBV29-1 and TRBJ2-1; D unclear. V shed 0 bases and J shed 5 bases, with 14 bases lying between them. Germline V gives CDR1 SQVTM, CDR2 ANQGSEA. This CDR3 spans 15 amino acids. CDR3 sequence (DNA): TGCAGCGTTGAAGATTTTACGGGTATAGACAATGAGCAGTTCTTC. Its protein is CSVEDFTGIDNEQFF.

The J gene is TRBJ2-3, the V gene TRBV12-3 or TRBV12-4; D unresolved. V was pared by 7 bases and J by 2 bases, with 13 bases between. This CDR3 has 14 residues. Written as DNA, the CDR3 is TGTGCCAGCACAGAGCTCCTGACCACAGATACGCAGTATTTT. This gives the protein CASTELLTTDTQYF.

This clonotype occurred a few times. V usage is TRBV4-1 and J usage is TRBJ1-4; 9 bases are shared with TRBD1. The CDR3 contains 19 residues. Germline lookup yields CDR1 MGHRA and CDR2 YSYEKL. J lost 4 bases, V lost 4 bases, and 16 bases had no gene match. CDR3 in DNA: TGCGCCAGCAGCCTGGGACAGGGTATCCCACCCTCCTTTAATGAAAAACTGTTTTTT. This encodes CASSLGQGIPPSFNEKLFF.

This chain joins TRBV19 and TRBJ2-2, with 7 bases that match TRBD2. The CDR3 covers 19 residues. V shed 4 bases, J shed 3 bases, and the junction held 17 bases outside the gene matches. Germline V CDR1 and CDR2: LNHDA, SQIVND (reference sequence). CDR3 in amino acids: CASSSGWVSGGYDTGELFF. The CDR3 region has the DNA TGTGCCAGTAGTAGCGGTTGGGTTTCGGGGGGATACGACACCGGGGAGCTGTTTTTT.

The V and J genes are TRBV10-3 and TRBJ2-3; TRBD2 matches at 7 bases. The CDR3 is 17 amino acids. Per the germline V gene, CDR1 is ENHRY and CDR2 is SYGVKD. The V and J ends lost 3 bases and 0 bases, in that order; junction bases with no gene match: 9. CDR3 protein: CAISEEPGGGSTDTQYF. For the CDR3, the DNA is TGTGCCATCAGTGAAGAGCCTGGCGGGGGAAGCACAGATACGCAGTATTTT.

V is TRBV5-6 and J is TRBJ2-7; the D gene is possibly TRBD2 (6 bases). There are 12 residues in the CDR3. V lost 6 bases, J lost 2 bases, and 9 bases lay in between. The germline gives CDR1 SGHDT, CDR2 YYEEEE. CDR3 in amino acids: CASMGGTYEQYF. The CDR3 coding sequence is TGTGCCAGCATGGGGGGAACCTACGAGCAGTACTTC.

The chain links TRBV15 to TRBJ2-7; D could derive from TRBD1 or TRBD2 (5 bases each). Germline assignment: CDR1 LNHNV and CDR2 YYDKDF (reference sequence). The V end was cut by 3 bases, the J end by 3 bases, with 15 bases between. The CDR3 sequence is 15 residues long. The CDR3 nucleotides are TGTGCCACCAGCAGGGTGGGACCACTGGGCTACGAGCAGTACTTC. It translates to CATSRVGPLGYEQYF.

As concerns this clonotype: A much larger clone sits a single nucleotide away, making a read error possible. This chain links TRBV7-8 with TRBJ1-1, with 9 bases lining up with TRBD1. This CDR3 is 16 amino acids long. Germline CDR1 and CDR2: SGHVS and FQNEAQ. The CDR3 region is CVSSWDRDNWDTEAFF. The CDR3, as DNA: TGTGTCAGCAGCTGGGACAGGGACAACTGGGACACTGAAGCTTTCTTT.

Notes on this clonotype: This may be a read error, as it is one base from a much larger clone. This chain links TRBV28 with TRBJ2-4; perhaps D is TRBD1 or TRBD2 (5 bases each). The CDR3 has 14 amino acids. Per germline, CDR1 MDHEN and CDR2 SYDVKM. CDR3 bases: TGTGTCAGCAGTCTTACTCCGGGACCGGACATTCAGTACTTC. Protein: CVSSLTPGPDIQYF.

This clonotype showed up just a few times. The genes are TRBV30 and TRBJ2-3; 7 positions match TRBD2. The germline CDR1 and CDR2 sequences are GTSNPN and SVGIG (reference sequence). The CDR3 covers 17 residues. V lost 0 bases to trimming and J lost 0 bases; unmatched junction nucleotides: 9. The CDR3 is CAWSVTLAGTSTDTQYF. The CDR3, as DNA: TGTGCCTGGAGTGTAACCTTAGCGGGTACTAGCACAGATACGCAGTATTTT.

This clonotype was found many times. This rearrangement joins TRBV12-3 or TRBV12-4 to TRBJ2-5; D is unresolved. The V and J ends lost 5 bases and 3 bases respectively, with 16 bases between them. The CDR3 contains 15 residues. CDR3 DNA sequence: TGTGCCAGCAGTCCCCCACTGGGTGAGGAAGAGACCCAGTACTTC. Translating gives CASSPPLGEEETQYF.

There are many counts of this clonotype. The CDR3 region is CASSLGIHRGLSGKLFF. CDR3 in DNA: TGTGCCAGCAGTTTAGGGATTCACAGGGGGCTGTCTGGAAAACTGTTTTTT. The chain is built from TRBV12-3 or TRBV12-4 and TRBJ1-4; 9 positions agree with TRBD1. The CDR3 consists of 17 residues. The ends lost 1 base at V and 10 bases at J; junction bases unmatched: 13.

About this clonotype itself: Being one base from a much bigger clone, this may be a read error. This sequence joins TRBV6-5 and TRBJ2-3; 9 nucleotides match TRBD1. Per germline, CDR1 MNHEY and CDR2 SVGAGI. The CDR3 has 15 residues. The CDR3 is CAGSTWTGVADTQYF. The CDR3 region has the DNA TGTGCCGGCAGTACATGGACAGGGGTAGCAGATACGCAGTATTTT.

The table lists this clonotype with a few counts. The V gene is TRBV6-1, the J gene TRBJ2-1, with D tentatively TRBD2 (5 bases). Germline values: CDR1 MNHNS, CDR2 SASEGT. CDR3 length: 15 amino acids. V lost 2 bases to trimming and J lost 2 bases, with 10 bases between them. CDR3 DNA: TGTGCCAGCAGTGAACGAAGCGGAACCTACAATGAGCAGTTCTTC. The encoded protein is CASSERSGTYNEQFF.

Only a few counts were recorded for this clonotype. The rearrangement uses TRBV3-1 and TRBJ1-2; TRBD1 matches 7 bases. Per the germline V gene, CDR1 is LGHDT and CDR2 is YNNKEL (reference sequence). J lost 2 bases, V lost 5 bases, and 17 bases had no gene match. The CDR3 has 18 residues. Here the CDR3 reads CASSSRTGAFIPNYGYTF. The CDR3 DNA reads as TGTGCCAGCAGCTCCCGGACAGGAGCCTTCATTCCCAACTATGGCTACACCTTC.

This clonotype was seen more than once but under ten times. This chain joins TRBV11-2 and TRBJ2-2; 8 bases match TRBD2. Germline V gives CDR1 SGHAT, CDR2 FQNNGV. V shed 5 bases, J shed 6 bases, and the junction held 14 bases outside the gene matches. The CDR3 covers 17 residues. The DNA for the CDR3 is TGTGCCAGCAGCCCCGGGGGGGGGCGAGATTTCGCCGGGGAGCTGTTTTTT. Translated: CASSPGGGRDFAGELFF.

This clonotype was found a few times. The V call is TRBV3-1, the J call TRBJ2-1, with a weak D call TRBD2 (6 bases). This CDR3 has 16 amino acids. The V and J ends lost 0 bases and 2 bases respectively, with 11 bases between them. CDR1 and CDR2 (germline): LGHDT, YNNKEL (reference sequence). The CDR3, as DNA: TGTGCCAGCAGCCAAGAGGTGGCGGGGACCTACAATGAGCAGTTCTTC. Its translation: CASSQEVAGTYNEQFF.

This clonotype was recorded a few times. The chain couples TRBV5-1 to TRBJ2-5; D perhaps matches TRBD2 (5 bases). This CDR3 has 17 residues. V was pared by 4 bases and J by 0 bases, with 19 bases between. CDR1 and CDR2 (germline): SGHRS, YFSETQ. The CDR3 DNA sequence: TGCGCCAGCAGCCCGATGGACTCGTCGTGGTACCAAGAGACCCAGTACTTC. This sequence encodes CASSPMDSSWYQETQYF. The whole variable domain, remainder taken from reference TRBV5-1 and TRBJ2-5, is KAGVTQTPRYLIKTRGQQVTLSCSPISGHRSVSWYQQTPGQGLQFLFEYFSETQRNKGNFPGRFSGRQFSNSRSEMNVSTLELGDSALYLCASSPMDSSWYQETQYFGPGTRLLVL.

This clonotype was counted many times. V usage is TRBV7-9 and J usage is TRBJ1-4; D gene ambiguous. Germline-derived CDR1 and CDR2 are SEHNR and FQNEAQ (reference sequence). V gave up 5 bases and J gave up 1 base, with 11 bases separating them. The CDR3 spans 15 residues. The CDR3 region is CASSPRLETNEKLFF. CDR3 DNA: TGTGCCAGCAGCCCCCGACTCGAAACTAATGAAAAACTGTTTTTT.

There are many counts of this clonotype. The chain uses TRBV7-9 and TRBJ2-1; D uncertain. Germline loops: CDR1 SEHNR, CDR2 FQNEAQ (reference sequence). This CDR3 is built from 15 residues. The germline V and J ends were trimmed by 2 bases and 9 bases, with 17 bases remaining between them. DNA of the CDR3: TGTGCCAGCAGCTTAAGAGCAAGGGATTTCGGTGAGCAGTTCTTC. Translated, it gives CASSLRARDFGEQFF.